A single sample gave rise to the 27 T cell receptor beta chains below, sequenced in a study of T cell repertoires in ileal Crohn's disease. Assay used: immunoSEQ multiplex PCR; TCRdb lists only in-frame clones, some missing. The sample shows 8,000 to 8,500 clones, around four fifths of them seen only once. Material for sequencing was ileal tissue. The receptors shown here come from an adult with Crohn's disease.

The chain links TRBV5-4 to TRBJ1-2; TRBD1 matches 9 bases. The CDR3 runs to 15 residues. Germline-derived CDR1 and CDR2 are SGHNT and YYREEE (reference sequence). J lost 2 bases, V lost 4 bases, and 6 bases had no gene match. Here the CDR3 DNA reads TGTGCCAGCAGCACCGCCGGGACAGGGAACTATGGCTACACCTTC. Encoded protein: CASSTAGTGNYGYTF.

This clone was recorded only once. V and J are TRBV10-3 and TRBJ2-7, with D perhaps TRBD2 (5 bases). V was clipped by 2 bases and J by 6 bases, with 8 bases between them. In germline, CDR1 is ENHRY, CDR2 SYGVKD. The CDR3 totals 12 residues. The CDR3 bases are TGTGCCATCAGTGAGCAGCGGAGCGAGCAGTACTTC. Translation gives CAISEQRSEQYF.

The rearrangement links TRBV7-7 to TRBJ2-5; a possible D gene is TRBD2 (5 bases). The CDR3 extends over 15 amino acids. CDR1 and CDR2 from the germline V gene are SSHAT and FNYEAQ (reference sequence). V was trimmed by 1 base and J by 4 bases, leaving 13 bases between them. In DNA, the CDR3 is TGTGCCAGCAGCTTAGGGACCGGCGGAGGAGAGACCCAGTACTTC. Amino acid sequence: CASSLGTGGGETQYF.

The rearrangement uses TRBV18 and TRBJ2-3, with 9 bases lining up with TRBD1. This CDR3 is 15 amino acids long. From germline, CDR1 is KGHSH and CDR2 LQKENI. With V trimmed by 4 bases and J by 2 bases, 4 bases remained unmatched. The CDR3 reads CASSRRDRDTDTQYF. The CDR3 DNA reads TGTGCCAGCTCACGCCGGGACAGGGACACAGATACGCAGTATTTT.

This chain connects TRBV5-4 to TRBJ1-2; 9 bases map to TRBD1. This CDR3 spans 14 amino acids. CDR1 SGHNT and CDR2 YYREEE come from the germline V gene (reference sequence). Losses at the gene ends were 2 bases for V and 3 bases for J; bases not matched to a gene: 2. Here the CDR3 DNA reads TGTGCCAGCAGCTTACAGGGGGCGGACTATGGCTACACCTTC. Translating gives CASSLQGADYGYTF.

V usage is TRBV18 and J usage is TRBJ2-2, with 11 bases that match TRBD2. The CDR3 sequence is 17 residues long. CDR1 is KGHSH, CDR2 LQKENI, per germline. V dropped 3 bases and J dropped 2; count of bases not matched to a gene: 5. CDR3 nucleotides: TGTGCCAGCTCACCGTTTACTAGCGGGGGCAACACCGGGGAGCTGTTTTTT. It is translated as CASSPFTSGGNTGELFF.

This sequence joins TRBV2 and TRBJ2-5; D may be TRBD1 (6 bases). The germline V gene encodes CDR1 SNHLY and CDR2 FYNNEI. This CDR3 region has 16 residues. With 8 bases removed from V and 3 bases from J, the gap between germline ends came to 22 bases. The CDR3 loop reads CASPRPTGLFKETQYF. The CDR3 region has the DNA TGTGCCAGCCCGAGGCCGACAGGACTGTTTAAAGAGACCCAGTACTTC. Full variable domain (rest looked up from reference TRBV2 and TRBJ2-5): EPEVTQTPSHQVTQMGQEVILRCVPISNHLYFYWYRQILGQKVEFLVSFYNNEISEKSEIFDDQFSVERPDGSNFTLKIRSTKLEDSAMYFCASPRPTGLFKETQYFGPGTRLLVL.

The V gene is TRBV7-9, the J gene TRBJ2-5; D is unresolved. With 6 bases removed from V and 7 bases from J, the gap between germline ends came to 21 bases. Germline lookup yields CDR1 SEHNR and CDR2 FQNEAQ (reference sequence). The CDR3 contains 15 residues. CDR3 sequence: CASSASTAGLGTQYF. CDR3 bases: TGTGCCAGCAGTGCCTCGACGGCTGGGCTCGGGACCCAGTACTTC. The whole variable domain, remainder taken from reference TRBV7-9 and TRBJ2-5, is DTGVSQNPRHKITKRGQNVTFRCDPISEHNRLYWYRQTLGQGPEFLTYFQNEAQLEKSRLLSDRFSAERPKGSFSTLEIQRTEQGDSAMYLCASSASTAGLGTQYFGPGTRLLVL.

This clone appeared a single time. This CDR3 is CASSQALAGGTNTGELFF. The CDR3 DNA follows: TGCGCCAGCAGCCAAGCACTGGCGGGGGGGACGAACACCGGGGAGCTGTTTTTT. This chain connects TRBV4-3 to TRBJ2-2; 9 bases match TRBD2. This CDR3 region has 18 residues. Trimming took 1 base from V and 0 from J; bases not matched to a gene: 6. Germline CDR1 LGHNA, CDR2 YSLEER.

The gene calls are TRBV2 and TRBJ2-5, with 8 nucleotides matching TRBD2. The CDR3 covers 14 residues. Germline V gives CDR1 SNHLY, CDR2 FYNNEI. V lost 8 bases, J lost 5 bases, and 10 bases stayed unmatched. The CDR3 DNA sequence: TGTGCCAGCCATCGATCGGGGGGGCGGGAGACCCAGTACTTC. Protein: CASHRSGGRETQYF.

The chain couples TRBV4-1 to TRBJ2-5; 7 bases agree with TRBD1. Germline assignment: CDR1 MGHRA and CDR2 YSYEKL. The CDR3 spans 15 residues. V dropped 2 bases and J dropped 2; count of bases not matched to a gene: 5. The CDR3 reads CASSQTGTVQETQYF. CDR3 DNA: TGCGCCAGCAGCCAAACCGGGACAGTACAAGAGACCCAGTACTTC.

This rearrangement joins TRBV30 to TRBJ1-5; no clear D. The CDR3 sequence is 13 residues long. Trimming shortened V by 5 bases and J by 9 bases, and 17 bases separated the two germline ends. The V gene's germline CDR1 is GTSNPN and CDR2 SVGIG (reference sequence). In DNA, the CDR3 is TGTGCCTGGGAACCACGGTCTCCCGGGCCCCAGCATTTT. It translates to CAWEPRSPGPQHF.

The rearrangement joins TRBV2 to TRBJ2-1; the match to TRBD2 covers 12 bases. Losses at the gene ends were 6 bases for V and 7 bases for J; bases not matched to a gene: 10. Germline V gene data show CDR1 as SNHLY and CDR2 as FYNNEI. There are 16 residues in the CDR3. CDR3 DNA: TGTGCCAGCAGGGAGAGACTAGCGGGGGCCAAAAATGAGCAGTTCTTC. Translated, it gives CASRERLAGAKNEQFF.

This chain links TRBV6-5 with TRBJ2-2, with TRBD1 as a possible D gene (6 bases). Germline V CDR1 and CDR2: MNHEY, SVGAGI. This CDR3 contains 15 residues. V was clipped by 2 bases and J by 3 bases, with 10 bases between them. Written as DNA, the CDR3 is TGTGCCAGCAGTTACCTCCAGGGGTACACCGGGGAGCTGTTTTTT. Translated, it gives CASSYLQGYTGELFF.

This chain joins TRBV4-1 and TRBJ1-6; D not resolved. Trimming left V 0 bases short and J 6 bases short, with 15 bases between. This CDR3 is 17 amino acids long. Germline values: CDR1 MGHRA, CDR2 YSYEKL. The CDR3 reads CASSQEFESGINSPLHF. CDR3 sequence (DNA): TGCGCCAGCAGCCAAGAGTTTGAGTCAGGCATTAATTCACCCCTCCACTTT.

The rearrangement uses TRBV5-4 and TRBJ2-2; 10 bases match TRBD1. There are 15 residues in the CDR3. The ends lost 0 bases at V and 5 bases at J; junction bases unmatched: 1. The V gene's germline CDR1 is SGHNT and CDR2 YYREEE (reference sequence). Here the CDR3 reads CASSLGGQGTGELFF. CDR3 DNA: TGTGCCAGCAGCTTGGGGGGACAGGGGACCGGGGAGCTGTTTTTT.

The chain couples TRBV7-3 to TRBJ1-1, with D perhaps TRBD1 (6 bases). Germline values: CDR1 SGHTA, CDR2 FQGTGA. Trimming shortened V by 4 bases and J by 1 base, and 7 bases separated the two germline ends. There are 13 residues in the CDR3. CDR3 bases: TGTGCCAGCAGCTGGGGACAGAACACTGAAGCTTTCTTT. This codes for CASSWGQNTEAFF.

The chain has TRBV7-2 and TRBJ1-3; no firm D call. CDR3 length: 13 amino acids. Germline loops: CDR1 SGHTA, CDR2 FQGNSA. The ends were cut back, 7 bases at V and 3 bases at J, with 10 bases in the middle. This CDR3 is CASKTRGGNTIYF. The CDR3 nucleotides read TGTGCCAGCAAGACCCGAGGTGGAAACACCATATATTTT.

V is TRBV19 and J is TRBJ1-3; 7 bases agree with TRBD1. V lost 7 bases to trimming and J lost 0 bases; unmatched junction nucleotides: 6. Looked up from germline, CDR1 is LNHDA and CDR2 is SQIVND (reference sequence). The CDR3 totals 15 residues. In DNA, the CDR3 is TGTGCCAGTAAACCGGGACAGAACTCTGGAAACACCATATATTTT. This gives the protein CASKPGQNSGNTIYF.

The CDR3 nucleotides read TGTGCCAGTTACTCACAGGGACCGGTGGGAAACACCATATATTTT. This codes for CASYSQGPVGNTIYF. The chain combines TRBV19 with TRBJ1-3, with a possible D match to TRBD1 (6 bases). Germline loops: CDR1 LNHDA, CDR2 SQIVND (reference sequence). V dropped 8 bases and J dropped 4 bases, with 18 bases sitting between them. This CDR3 comprises 15 residues.

The chain couples TRBV29-1 to TRBJ2-1, with 13 bases matching TRBD2. CDR1 is SQVTM and CDR2 is ANQGSEA in the germline V gene. V trimming: 3 bases; J trimming: 4 bases; junction bases outside the gene matches: 3. The CDR3 consists of 15 residues. CDR3 sequence reads: CSVDGLAGVYNEQFF. The CDR3 region has the DNA TGCAGCGTTGATGGACTAGCGGGGGTGTACAATGAGCAGTTCTTC.

J is TRBJ2-1 and V is TRBV2; possibly TRBD2 for D (5 bases). V lost 7 bases, J lost 6 bases, and 16 bases lay in between. The CDR3 spans 14 residues. The germline V gene encodes CDR1 SNHLY and CDR2 FYNNEI. The CDR3 nucleotides read TGTGCCAGCACCACTCTTGCGGGTCGCAATGAGCAGTTCTTC. This sequence encodes CASTTLAGRNEQFF.

V usage is TRBV30 and J usage is TRBJ2-7; D perhaps matches TRBD1 (8 bases). This CDR3 is built from 14 residues. The V gene's germline CDR1 is GTSNPN and CDR2 SVGIG (reference sequence). Trimming pared 3 bases from V and 1 base from J, leaving 13 bases between. The CDR3 sequence: CAWRQGGRSYEQYF. CDR3 coding DNA: TGTGCCTGGAGACAGGGGGGGCGATCCTACGAGCAGTACTTC.

This clone was seen once. The chain links TRBV11-2 to TRBJ2-3; 8 positions agree with TRBD1. V dropped 5 bases and J dropped 7; count of bases not matched to a gene: 8. Germline V CDR1 and CDR2: SGHAT, FQNNGV. The CDR3 spans 14 residues. In nucleotides, the CDR3 is TGTGCCAGCAGCCATTTGACAGGGGAATATACGCAGTATTTT. As protein: CASSHLTGEYTQYF.

The chain carries TRBV30 and TRBJ1-1; 8 nucleotides align to TRBD1. With 4 bases clipped from V and 4 bases from J, the junction kept 2 bases outside the gene matches. The CDR3 spans 12 residues. Germline assignment: CDR1 GTSNPN and CDR2 SVGIG (reference sequence). CDR3 sequence: CAWIGQGTEAFF. The DNA of the CDR3 is TGTGCCTGGATCGGACAGGGCACTGAAGCTTTCTTT.

The chain couples TRBV7-3 to TRBJ2-5; TRBD2 aligns across 9 bases. J gave up 5 bases and V 1 base, and 5 bases lay outside the gene matches. The CDR3 is made up of 15 amino acids. Germline values: CDR1 SGHTA, CDR2 FQGTGA. Here the CDR3 DNA reads TGTGCCAGCAGCTTAAGCGGGGGGGCCAAGGAGACCCAGTACTTC. It codes for CASSLSGGAKETQYF.

A few counts support this clone. The chain recombines TRBV11-2 with TRBJ2-1; weak D call: TRBD1 (6 bases). The CDR3 length is 14 residues. Per germline, CDR1 SGHAT and CDR2 FQNNGV. Deletions cut 5 bases from V and 3 bases from J, with 11 bases between. The CDR3 sequence is CASSPRTVYNEQFF. The CDR3 coding sequence is TGTGCCAGCAGCCCAAGGACAGTCTACAATGAGCAGTTCTTC.